These 20 T cell receptor beta chains were sequenced from one sample in a study of T cells in Graves' hyperthyroidism and ophthalmopathy. RNA transcripts provided the source from which TCR beta CDR3 regions were amplified. Using the HTBI primer set, a first-round RT-PCR was run on the TCR CDR3. In TCRdb, the multiplex PCR reads were re-called with MiXCR into one record per CDR3 protein. The sample lists about 25,000 distinct CDR3 sequences; around 54% were seen once. Input material: blood. Receptors originate from a woman in her 40s with Graves' hyperthyroidism that later progressed to Graves' ophthalmopathy.

This rearrangement joins TRBV7-9 to TRBJ2-3; 12 bases agree with TRBD2. V lost 4 bases to trimming and J lost 5 bases; unmatched junction nucleotides: 7. Per germline, CDR1 SEHNR and CDR2 FQNEAQ (reference sequence). The CDR3 length is 16 residues. The chain's CDR3 is CASSSTSGRWEDTQYF. DNA of the CDR3: TGTGCCAGCAGCTCGACTAGCGGGAGATGGGAAGATACGCAGTATTTT.

This clonotype has just a few counts. The chain recombines TRBV20-1 with TRBJ2-7, with 8 bases matching TRBD2. After removal of 6 bases from V and 3 bases from J, the junction contained 10 bases not matched to a gene. Germline assignment: CDR1 DFQATT and CDR2 SNEGSKA (reference sequence). The CDR3 totals 14 residues. CDR3 residues: CSADQAGAGYEQYF. The CDR3 nucleotides are TGCAGTGCAGACCAAGCGGGAGCTGGCTACGAGCAGTACTTC.

The chain employs TRBV5-4 and TRBJ2-7; D is perhaps TRBD1 (6 bases). Looked up from germline, CDR1 is SGHNT and CDR2 is YYREEE (reference sequence). Trimming left V 4 bases short and J 3 bases short, with 14 bases between. The CDR3 spans 14 residues. The CDR3 here is CASSLHGTFYEQYF. Written as DNA, the CDR3 is TGTGCCAGCAGCCTCCACGGGACATTCTACGAGCAGTACTTC.

The chain joins TRBV5-1 to TRBJ2-7, with 7 nucleotides matching TRBD1. The V and J ends lost 4 bases and 2 bases, in that order; junction bases with no gene match: 6. The germline CDR1 and CDR2 sequences are SGHRS and YFSETQ. The CDR3 contains 14 residues. The CDR3 reads CASSAGTVPYEQYF. The DNA of the CDR3 is TGCGCCAGCAGCGCCGGGACAGTTCCCTACGAGCAGTACTTC. Based on the CDR3 plus reference TRBV5-1 and TRBJ2-7, the full variable domain is KAGVTQTPRYLIKTRGQQVTLSCSPISGHRSVSWYQQTPGQGLQFLFEYFSETQRNKGNFPGRFSGRQFSNSRSEMNVSTLELGDSALYLCASSAGTVPYEQYFGPGTRLTVT.

This chain's CDR3 is CAIRGGSSHEQYF. CDR3 coding DNA: TGTGCCATCAGGGGGGGTTCGAGCCACGAGCAGTACTTC. The rearrangement uses TRBV10-3 and TRBJ2-7; weak D call: TRBD2 (6 bases). V dropped 6 bases and J dropped 5 bases, with 14 bases sitting between them. CDR3 length equals 13 residues. From germline, CDR1 is ENHRY and CDR2 SYGVKD.

Details on this clonotype: A much more abundant neighbour one base away suggests this may be a read error. CDR3 in amino acids: CASSSTSYNERLF. The CDR3 DNA sequence: TGTGCCAGCAGCTCGACCAGTTACAATGAGCGGCTCTTC. V and J are TRBV6-5 and TRBJ2-1; D possibly corresponds to TRBD2 (5 bases). Looked up from germline, CDR1 is MNHEY and CDR2 is SVGAGI. CDR3 length: 13 amino acids.

This clonotype was observed a few times. The chain uses TRBV25-1 and TRBJ2-1; a possible D gene is TRBD2 (6 bases). V was pared by 6 bases and J by 4 bases, with 16 bases between. This CDR3 spans 15 amino acids. The germline gives CDR1 MGHDK, CDR2 SYGVNS. Here the CDR3 DNA reads TGTGCCAGCAGGACGACTGTGGCGGGATACAATGAGCAGTTCTTC. Protein product: CASRTTVAGYNEQFF.

About this clonotype itself: Germline and junction disagree at one end, which may indicate a read error. The gene calls are TRBV2 and TRBJ2-1, with 12 bases matching TRBD2. CDR3 size: 15 residues. Per germline, CDR1 SNHLY and CDR2 FYNNEI. CDR3 protein: CASREGLAGFNEQFF. In DNA form, the CDR3 reads TGTGCCAGCAGGGAAGGACTAGCGGGATTCAATGAGCAGTTCTTC.

V and J are TRBV7-2 and TRBJ2-7; D uncertain. The CDR3 sequence is 13 residues long. Germline loops: CDR1 SGHTA, CDR2 FQGNSA. Trimming took off 5 bases at V and 3 bases at J, with 11 bases between the two ends. This CDR3 reads CASSSQVDYEQYF. CDR3 DNA: TGTGCCAGCAGCAGCCAAGTCGACTACGAGCAGTACTTC.

By share, this clonotype counts as medium-sized. The chain has TRBV7-8 and TRBJ2-7, with 8 positions matching TRBD1. V was pared by 3 bases and J by 4 bases, with 8 bases of the junction left unmatched. CDR3 length equals 15 residues. CDR1 SGHVS and CDR2 FQNEAQ come from the germline V gene. DNA of the CDR3: TGTGCCAGCAGCTTTCCCGACAGGGGAGGTTACGAGCAGTACTTC. This translates into CASSFPDRGGYEQYF. Full variable domain (outside the CDR3, taken from reference TRBV7-8 and TRBJ2-7): GAGVSQSPRYKVAKRGQDVALRCDPISGHVSLFWYQQALGQGPEFLTYFQNEAQLDKSGLPSDRFFAERPEGSVSTLKIQRTQQEDSAVYLCASSFPDRGGYEQYFGPGTRLTVT.

This clonotype counts as medium-sized. CDR3 in amino acids: CAISSGLAPQETQYF. CDR3 coding DNA: TGTGCCATCAGTTCGGGACTAGCGCCGCAAGAGACCCAGTACTTC. V and J are TRBV10-3 and TRBJ2-5; 10 bases fit TRBD2. Germline trimming cut 5 bases from V and 2 bases from J; bases unmatched to any gene: 5. CDR3 length equals 15 residues. Germline CDR1 ENHRY, CDR2 SYGVKD.

This clonotype was counted ten times or more. The chain links TRBV19 to TRBJ2-2; D not certain. V was shortened by 3 bases and J by 4 bases, with 15 bases between the two germline ends. CDR3 length: 16 amino acids. Germline lookup yields CDR1 LNHDA and CDR2 SQIVND (reference sequence). CDR3 DNA: TGTGCCAGTAGTATCAGTGAAGGGCCGGGCACCGGGGAGCTGTTTTTT. Encoded protein: CASSISEGPGTGELFF.

The CDR3 is CAISEQRRPYEQYF. The CDR3 nucleotides read TGTGCCATCAGTGAACAGCGGCGCCCCTACGAGCAGTACTTC. The chain combines TRBV10-3 with TRBJ2-7; D may be TRBD2 (5 bases). CDR1 and CDR2 from the germline V gene are ENHRY and SYGVKD. Trimming stripped 3 bases from V and 2 bases from J, with 11 bases between. CDR3 length: 14 amino acids.

This clonotype was picked up one time. The chain recombines TRBV20-1 with TRBJ1-4; D remains ambiguous. Germline V CDR1 and CDR2: DFQATT, SNEGSKA (reference sequence). V was trimmed by 6 bases and J by 7 bases, leaving 15 bases between them. The CDR3 loop spans 13 amino acids. Here the CDR3 reads CSASDRLREKLFF. CDR3 bases: TGCAGTGCCTCGGACCGTCTGCGTGAAAAACTGTTTTTT.

This clonotype was seen at least ten times. This chain connects TRBV27 to TRBJ2-6; 11 nucleotides agree with TRBD1. The CDR3 consists of 17 residues. With V trimmed by 5 bases and J by 12 bases, 15 bases remained unmatched. Germline-derived CDR1 and CDR2 are MNHEY and SMNVEV (reference sequence). In nucleotides, the CDR3 is TGTGCCAGCAGTAGTCCGGGACAGGGGGTAATGGGCCCCGTCCTGACTTTC. Amino acids: CASSSPGQGVMGPVLTF.

The chain uses TRBV10-3 and TRBJ2-1; D call uncertain. This CDR3 has 17 residues. V dropped 2 bases and J dropped 3 bases, with 17 bases sitting between them. CDR1 is ENHRY and CDR2 is SYGVKD in the germline V gene. DNA for the CDR3: TGTGCCATCAGTGAGGGAGTTCTGGACCCTCGCTACAATGAGCAGTTCTTC. Amino acid sequence: CAISEGVLDPRYNEQFF.

This clonotype counts as medium-sized (0.01 to 0.1%). One end of the junction is discordant with germline, which a read error may explain. This chain joins TRBV7-7 and TRBJ2-1; 14 nucleotides line up with TRBD2. The length of the CDR3 is 16 residues. Germline V gives CDR1 SSHAT, CDR2 FNYEAQ (reference sequence). The CDR3 DNA sequence: TGTGCTAGCAGTCCGGGACTAGCGGGAGTTCGGAATGAGCAGTTCTTC. As protein: CASSPGLAGVRNEQFF. Together with reference TRBV7-7 and TRBJ2-1, the CDR3 gives the full variable domain: GAGVSQSPRYKVTKRGQDVTLRCDPISSHATLYWYQQALGQGPEFLTYFNYEAQPDKSGLPSDRFSAERPEGSISTLTIQRTEQRDSAMYRCASSPGLAGVRNEQFFGPGTRLTVL.

The chain has TRBV29-1 and TRBJ2-7; D may be TRBD1 or TRBD2 (6 bases each). The CDR3 extends over 14 amino acids. Germline CDR1 is SQVTM and CDR2 is ANQGSEA. V gave up 0 bases and J gave up 4 bases, with 13 bases separating them. The CDR3 DNA sequence: TGCAGCGTTGAAGAGGTAGGGGGAGGATACGAGCAGTACTTC. It is translated as CSVEEVGGGYEQYF.

The chain is built from TRBV2 and TRBJ1-2, with 9 bases that match TRBD1. This CDR3 region has 13 residues. V gave up 2 bases and J gave up 7 bases; unmatched junction bases: 2. Germline CDR1 reads SNHLY; CDR2 reads FYNNEI. CDR3 DNA sequence: TGTGCCAGCAGTGAAATGACAGGGGGTGGCTACACCTTC. Translated, it gives CASSEMTGGGYTF.

The chain couples TRBV15 to TRBJ2-7; 7 bases match TRBD1. Trimming cost V 5 bases and J 2 bases; bases outside gene matches: 9. The germline gives CDR1 LNHNV, CDR2 YYDKDF (reference sequence). This CDR3 is built from 15 residues. The CDR3 nucleotides read TGTGCCACCAGCCGAGCCGGGACAGCAACCTACGAGCAGTACTTC. Translated: CATSRAGTATYEQYF.